These T cell receptor beta chains were read from a single sample in a study of control samples from healthy donors and cancer patients. The method was immunoSEQ multiplex PCR; TCRdb's version includes in-frame clones alone and lacks a portion of them. The sample yields thousands of clones, 90% to 95% seen once. Sequenced: PBMCs. Receptor source: a man aged 60 to 75 with colorectal cancer. Each CDR3 is given with its conserved first and last residue. A D gene is named only where the DNA matches it firmly. Only some rows state a clone size, as once, few, many or a class for expanded clones.

NA | TRBJ1-2 | NA | TRBV2 | TGTGCCAGCAGCGGCCGGACAGTCCCAAAGGACTATGGCTACACCTTC | CASSGRTVPKDYGYTF
NA | TRBJ2-3 | NA | TRBV7-2 | TGTGCCAGCAGCTCCCGCGCCTCGATAGTGGGAGATACGCAGTATTTT | CASSSRASIVGDTQYF
TRBD1 | TRBJ2-7 | few | TRBV30 | TGTGCCTGGAAAGAATCAGGGGGAATGTACTTC | CAWKESGGMYF
NA | TRBJ2-1 | NA | TRBV11-3 | TGTGCCAGCAGCCGCGGACCTCTAAGGGGCAATGAGCAGTTCTTC | CASSRGPLRGNEQFF
TRBD2 | TRBJ2-3 | NA | TRBV13 | TGTGCCAGCAGCTTAGTAGCGGGGGGGTTTGCAGATACGCAGTATTTT | CASSLVAGGFADTQYF
NA | TRBJ2-2 | NA | TRBV27 | TGTGCCAGCAGTTCACCTACGAACACCGGGGAGCTGTTTTTT | CASSSPTNTGELFF
NA | TRBJ2-3 | NA | TRBV9 | TGTGCCAGCAGCGTAGTAGGAGGACTCACAGATACGCAGTATTTT | CASSVVGGLTDTQYF
TRBD2 | TRBJ2-1 | NA | TRBV6-1 | TGTGCCAGCAGTGAAAGGTTTGCGGGGGGGTACAATGAGCAGTTCTTC | CASSERFAGGYNEQFF
TRBD1 | TRBJ1-2 | few | TRBV6-6 | TGTGCCAGCAGTTCGGACAGGGAGAAGGCCCATGGCTACACCTTC | CASSSDREKAHGYTF
NA | TRBJ1-1 | once | TRBV5-5 | TGTGCCAGCAGCCTGCAAAGTAGGACTGAAGCTTTCTTT | CASSLQSRTEAFF
TRBD2 | TRBJ2-7 | once | TRBV5-4 | TGTGCCAGCAGCCCCGCTAGCGGAAGAAGCTCCTACGAGCAGTACTTC | CASSPASGRSSYEQYF
TRBD1 | TRBJ2-1 | NA | TRBV27 | TGTGCCAGCAGCGGGGACAGCGAGACCAACAATGAGCAGTTCTTC | CASSGDSETNNEQFF
NA | TRBJ1-2 | NA | TRBV7-9 | TGTGCCAGCAGCTTCCCCGGCAGGTTGAACTATGGCTACACCTTC | CASSFPGRLNYGYTF
NA | TRBJ2-7 | once | TRBV2 | TGTGCCAGCAGTGAAGCTCCCCGGGGACACCGGTACGAGCAGTACTTC | CASSEAPRGHRYEQYF
TRBD1 | TRBJ2-7 | few | TRBV19 | TGTGCCAGTAGTATGGACAGGGGGCGCGAGCAGTACTTC | CASSMDRGREQYF
NA | TRBJ1-5 | once | TRBV4-3 | TGCGCCAGCAGCCAAGATCACGGGGGGAAAGGCAATCAGCCCCAGCATTTT | CASSQDHGGKGNQPQHF
TRBD1 | TRBJ1-1 | NA | TRBV10-1 | TGCGCCAGCAGTGAAACCCCAGGGGGAAACACTGAAGCTTTCTTT | CASSETPGGNTEAFF
TRBD2 | TRBJ2-1 | NA | TRBV4-1 | TGCGCCAGCAGGGGGACTAGCGGAAATGAGCAGTTCTTC | CASRGTSGNEQFF
TRBD1 | TRBJ2-7 | NA | TRBV28 | TGTGCCAGCAGTTTTGGACAGGGGTTTTGGCTAGCGGACTACGAGCAGTACTTC | CASSFGQGFWLADYEQYF
NA | TRBJ2-1 | NA | TRBV11-1 | TGTGCCAGCAGCTTAGCCCAACTCGGGACCCCCCTCTCCTACAATGAGCAGTTCTTC | CASSLAQLGTPLSYNEQFF
NA | TRBJ2-2 | NA | TRBV3-1/TRBV3-2 | TGTGCCAGCAGCCAAGAGGCCGGTAGCTGGGAGCTGTTTTTT | CASSQEAGSWELFF
NA | TRBJ1-4 | once | TRBV4-1 | TGCGCCAGCAGCCAAAACCCTATTGGGGGACTGTTTTTT | CASSQNPIGGLFF
NA | TRBJ1-3 | NA | TRBV16 | TGTGCCAGCAGCCCAAGCACAGCCGTGGGGAACACCATATATTTT | CASSPSTAVGNTIYF
NA | TRBJ1-6 | once | TRBV28 | TGTGCCAGCCTCCTAAGCTCCTATAATTCACCCCTCCACTTT | CASLLSSYNSPLHF
NA | TRBJ1-2 | NA | TRBV5-1 | TGCGCCAGCAGCATTGGGGGTCAAGGTGGCTACACCTTC | CASSIGGQGGYTF
TRBD2 | TRBJ2-2 | NA | TRBV3-1/TRBV3-2 | TGTGCCAGCAGCCAAGAAAGAAGCGGGGGGGCTACCGGGGAGCTGTTTTTT | CASSQERSGGATGELFF
NA | TRBJ1-5 | NA | TRBV19 | TGTGCCAGTAGTATAGGGACCGGGAGAGGGGCCCAGCATTTT | CASSIGTGRGAQHF
NA | TRBJ2-7 | NA | TRBV19 | TGTGCCAGTAGTATACGGGACGGAACCGAGCAGTACTTC | CASSIRDGTEQYF
TRBD1 | TRBJ1-2 | NA | TRBV9 | TGTGCCAGCAGCGTGTCCGACAGGGTGGAGGATGGCTACACCTTC | CASSVSDRVEDGYTF
NA | TRBJ1-5 | NA | TRBV15 | TGTGCCACCAGCAGAGAAAGAGGTCAGCCCCAGCATTTT | CATSRERGQPQHF
TRBD1 | TRBJ1-6 | NA | TRBV3-1/TRBV3-2 | TGTGCCAGCAGCTCAAGACAGGGGCGCTCACCCCTCCACTTT | CASSSRQGRSPLHF
TRBD1 | TRBJ1-2 | NA | TRBV7-2 | TGTGCCAGCAGCCCCCTTGGACAGGGTTACTATGGCTACACCTTC | CASSPLGQGYYGYTF
TRBD1 | TRBJ1-4 | NA | TRBV15 | TGTGCCACCAGCACCGAGGGGGCCACTAATGAAAAACTGTTTTTT | CATSTEGATNEKLFF
NA | TRBJ2-7 | NA | TRBV6-2/TRBV6-3 | TGTGCCAGCAGTTACTCGAGCAGGGGGGGCTACGAGCAGTACTTC | CASSYSSRGGYEQYF
TRBD1 | TRBJ2-7 | NA | TRBV5-1 | TGCGCCAGCAGCTTGGACGGGACAGGAGCCTACGAGCAGTACTTC | CASSLDGTGAYEQYF
TRBD2 | TRBJ2-7 | NA | TRBV6-2/TRBV6-3 | TGTGCCAGCAGTTACATGTGGACTAGCGGCTACGAGCAGTACTTC | CASSYMWTSGYEQYF
NA | TRBJ2-2 | NA | TRBV6-5 | TGTGCCAGCACCCTCTTAGGGTCCGGGGAGCTGTTTTTT | CASTLLGSGELFF
TRBD2 | TRBJ2-5 | NA | TRBV7-9 | TGTGCCAGCAGCTTATACAGTAGCGGGGTCCGAGAGACCCAGTACTTC | CASSLYSSGVRETQYF
NA | TRBJ2-3 | once | TRBV13 | TGTGCCAGCAGCTTAGAGCGAGATACGCAGTATTTT | CASSLERDTQYF
NA | TRBJ2-3 | NA | TRBV19 | TGTGCCAGTAGTGTGGTCTTAAGCACAGATACGCAGTATTTT | CASSVVLSTDTQYF
NA | TRBJ2-7 | NA | TRBV4-1 | TGCGCCAGCAGCCAAGCCCATTTCAGGTCCTACGAGCAGTACTTC | CASSQAHFRSYEQYF
NA | TRBJ1-1 | NA | TRBV28 | TGTGCCAGCAGTTTTCTCGGCGAGAACACTGAAGCTTTCTTT | CASSFLGENTEAFF
NA | TRBJ2-2 | NA | TRBV3-1/TRBV3-2 | TGTGCCAGCAGCCGTCACACCGGGGAGCTGTTTTTT | CASSRHTGELFF
NA | TRBJ1-2 | NA | TRBV18 | TGTGCCAGCTCACCAGGCGGGTTCTCTAACTATGGCTACACCTTC | CASSPGGFSNYGYTF
NA | TRBJ1-5 | NA | TRBV19 | TGTGCCAGTAGTATATCCGCGGGATCGGGTCAGCCCCAGCATTTT | CASSISAGSGQPQHF
TRBD1 | TRBJ2-7 | NA | TRBV3-1/TRBV3-2 | TGTGCCAGCAGCCAAGGGGTAGGGGGCTTCTACGAGCAGTACTTC | CASSQGVGGFYEQYF
NA | TRBJ2-7 | NA | TRBV11-3 | TGTGCCAGCAGTCCAAATCCTTGGGTCGGAGAGCAGTACTTC | CASSPNPWVGEQYF
NA | TRBJ1-4 | NA | TRBV5-5 | TGTGCCAGCAGCTTAGGGGCGCTGAATGAAAAACTGTTTTTT | CASSLGALNEKLFF
NA | TRBJ2-7 | NA | TRBV7-9 | TGTGCCAGCAGCTTATTCTCCCTAAAGCAGTACTTC | CASSLFSLKQYF
TRBD1 | TRBJ2-1 | once | TRBV3-1/TRBV3-2 | TGTGCCAGCAGCCGAGATGGACAGGGGTCCTACAATGAGCAGTTCTTC | CASSRDGQGSYNEQFF
NA | TRBJ1-4 | NA | TRBV9 | TGTGCCAGCAGCGTGGAGGGCGGTAATGAAAAACTGTTTTTT | CASSVEGGNEKLFF
TRBD1 | TRBJ2-2 | NA | TRBV6-2/TRBV6-3 | TGTGCCAGCAGCCCCAACCGTGGGACAGCGAACACCGGGGAGCTGTTTTTT | CASSPNRGTANTGELFF
NA | TRBJ1-2 | NA | TRBV6-6 | TGTGCCAGCAGTTTTGGCGGGGGGCCTACGGTCGGCTACACCTTC | CASSFGGGPTVGYTF
TRBD1 | TRBJ1-5 | NA | TRBV6-2/TRBV6-3 | TGTGCCAGCAGTTACTCGATTTTGGGACAGCGGAATCAGCCCCAGCATTTT | CASSYSILGQRNQPQHF
NA | TRBJ1-5 | NA | TRBV5-6 | TGTGCCAGCAGCTTGGGAGATAATCAGCCCCAGCATTTT | CASSLGDNQPQHF
TRBD1 | TRBJ1-5 | NA | TRBV28 | TGTGCCAGCAGAAAAACCAGGGGGCTGAGCAATCAGCCCCAGCATTTT | CASRKTRGLSNQPQHF
NA | TRBJ1-3 | few | TRBV7-9 | TGTGCCAGCAGTCTCGTTCTCGGAAACACCATATATTTT | CASSLVLGNTIYF